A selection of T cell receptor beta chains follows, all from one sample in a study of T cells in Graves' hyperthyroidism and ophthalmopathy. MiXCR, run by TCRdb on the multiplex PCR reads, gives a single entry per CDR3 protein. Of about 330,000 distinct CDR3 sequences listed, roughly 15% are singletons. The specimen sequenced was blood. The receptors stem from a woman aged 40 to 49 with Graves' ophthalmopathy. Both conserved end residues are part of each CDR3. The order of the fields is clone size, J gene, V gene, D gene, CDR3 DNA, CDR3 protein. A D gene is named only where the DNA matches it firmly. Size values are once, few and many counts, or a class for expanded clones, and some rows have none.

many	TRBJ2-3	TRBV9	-	TGTGCCAGCAGCCGTCGGGGGCCCAGCGGGACTAGCACAGATACGCAGTATTTT	CASSRRGPSGTSTDTQYF
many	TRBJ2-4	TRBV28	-	TGTGCCAGCAGTGAGGGGCTGTTGAAAAACATTCAGTACTTC	CASSEGLLKNIQYF
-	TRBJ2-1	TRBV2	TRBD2	TGTGCCAGCAGATCAACTAGCGGGAGGGCCTCTGAGCAGTTCTTC	CASRSTSGRASEQFF
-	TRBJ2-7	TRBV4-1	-	TGCGCCAGCAGCCAAGAGATTCGGGGGAAAGACTACGAGCAGTACTTC	CASSQEIRGKDYEQYF
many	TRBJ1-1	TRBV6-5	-	TGTGCCAGCAGTTACCCCGGGACTTTGACGGCTTTCTTT	CASSYPGTLTAFF
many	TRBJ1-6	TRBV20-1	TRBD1	TGCAGTGCCGAGGGACAGGAGCGGCGTTCACCCCTCCACTTT	CSAEGQERRSPLHF
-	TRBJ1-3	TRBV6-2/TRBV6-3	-	TGTGCCAGCAGAGGAAACAGGGTCAGCTCTGGAAACACCATATATTTT	CASRGNRVSSGNTIYF
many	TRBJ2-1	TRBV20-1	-	TGCAGTGCTAGAGACGTAGGTCTAGCTCGTTGGAATGAGCAGTTCTTC	CSARDVGLARWNEQFF
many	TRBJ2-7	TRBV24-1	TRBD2	TGTGCCACCAGTGATTGGGCTAGCGGGGGTTCCTACGAGCAGTACTTC	CATSDWASGGSYEQYF
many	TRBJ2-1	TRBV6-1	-	TGTGCCAGCGGCACCAGATACAATGAGCAGTTCTTC	CASGTRYNEQFF
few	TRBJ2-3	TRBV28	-	TGTGCCAGCAGTTCTTCCCGCGTAGCGCCAGATACGCAGTATTTT	CASSSSRVAPDTQYF
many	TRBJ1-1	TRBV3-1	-	TGTGCCAGCAGCCAAGATCGTAAGGGACGGACTGAAGCTTTCTTT	CASSQDRKGRTEAFF
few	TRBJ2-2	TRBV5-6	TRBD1	TGTGCCAGCAGACCGACAGGGGTTGTCACCGGGGAGCTGTTTTTT	CASRPTGVVTGELFF
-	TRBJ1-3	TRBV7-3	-	TGTGCCAGCAGCTTATTCGAAGGAACCTCTGGAAACACCATATATTTT	CASSLFEGTSGNTIYF
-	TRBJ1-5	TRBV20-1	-	TGCAGTGCTATGAGGGGAGGAATAGTAAATCAGCCCCAGCATTTT	CSAMRGGIVNQPQHF
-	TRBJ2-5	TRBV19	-	TGTGCCAGTTCCGGGACAAAAGAGACCCAGTACTTC	CASSGTKETQYF
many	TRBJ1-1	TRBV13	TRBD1	TGTGCCAGCAGCCGGGACAGGTTTAACACTGAAGCTTTCTTT	CASSRDRFNTEAFF
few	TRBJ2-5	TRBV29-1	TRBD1	TGCAGCGACGAGGGGGCCGGGGAGACCCAGTACTTC	CSDEGAGETQYF
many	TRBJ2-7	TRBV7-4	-	TGTGCCAGCAGCTTAGTAGTAAGGGCGGGCGGGGCAGGTGACGAGCAGTACTTC	CASSLVVRAGGAGDEQYF
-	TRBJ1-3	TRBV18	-	TGTGCCAGCTCACCGCCCGGGGATACAAACACCGTATATTTT	CASSPPGDTNTVYF
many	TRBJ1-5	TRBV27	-	TGTGCCAGCAGTCAGAGGGGGGATCAGCCCCAGCATTTT	CASSQRGDQPQHF
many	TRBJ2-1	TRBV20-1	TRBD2	TGCAGTGCTAGATCAGGGAGACTAGCTCAGCAGTTCTTC	CSARSGRLAQQFF
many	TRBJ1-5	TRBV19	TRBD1	TGTGCCAGTAGGTCGGGACAGGGTGGCAATCAGCCCCAGCATTTT	CASRSGQGGNQPQHF
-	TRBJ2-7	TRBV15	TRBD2	TGTGCCACCAGCAGAGAAGTAGCGGGAGGACCTTACGAGCAGTACTTC	CATSREVAGGPYEQYF
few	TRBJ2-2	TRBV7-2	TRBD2	TGTGCCAGCAGCCACTGGACTAGCGGGGGCACCGGGGAGCTGTTTTTT	CASSHWTSGGTGELFF
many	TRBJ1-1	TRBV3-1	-	TGTGCCAGCAGGTCGAACGTTGAAGCTTTCTTT	CASRSNVEAFF
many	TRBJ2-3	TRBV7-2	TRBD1	TGTGCCAGCAGCAGGACCGGGACAGGGAACACAGATACGCAGTATTTT	CASSRTGTGNTDTQYF
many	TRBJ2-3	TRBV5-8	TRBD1	TGTGCCAGCAGCTTGGCAGGGGGACGCGGAGATACGCAGTATTTT	CASSLAGGRGDTQYF
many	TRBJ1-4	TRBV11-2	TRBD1	TGTGCCAGCAGCTCCCAGGGACAGGGTAGTGAAAAACTGTTTTTT	CASSSQGQGSEKLFF
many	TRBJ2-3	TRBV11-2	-	TGTGCCAGCAGCCCCTGGGGCAGGGGATACACAGATACGCAGTATTTT	CASSPWGRGYTDTQYF
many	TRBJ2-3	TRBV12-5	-	TGTGCTAGTGGCCCTTGGAGCGGCACAGATACGCAGTATTTT	CASGPWSGTDTQYF
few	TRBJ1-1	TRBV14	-	TGTGCCAGCAGCCAAGTTCCCAAACGCACTGAAGCTTTCTTT	CASSQVPKRTEAFF
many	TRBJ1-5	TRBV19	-	TGTGCCAGTAACGCGGGAGGGGTAAGCAATCAGCCCCAGCATTTT	CASNAGGVSNQPQHF
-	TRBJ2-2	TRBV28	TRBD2	TGTGCCAGCAGTTTTCGCGAGCGGGGGGCAACCGGGGAGCTGTTTTTT	CASSFRERGATGELFF
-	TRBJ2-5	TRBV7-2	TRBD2	TGTGCCAGCAGCTTAGCACTAGCGGGGGGGGAGCAAGAGACCCAGTACTTC	CASSLALAGGEQETQYF
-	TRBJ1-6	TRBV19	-	TGTGCCAGTAGTACCAGGGGAGACAATTCACCCCCCCACTTT	CASSTRGDNSPPHF
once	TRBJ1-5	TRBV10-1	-	TGCGCCAGCAGTGAAAGCAGCAATCAGCCCCAGCATTTT	CASSESSNQPQHF
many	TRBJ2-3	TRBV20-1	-	TGCAGTGCTAGAGCTCAAGCGAATACGCAGTATTTT	CSARAQANTQYF
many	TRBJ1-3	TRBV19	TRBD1	TGTGCCAGTAGCAATTTACCGGGACAGGAAGGCTTCTCTGGAAACACCATATATTTT	CASSNLPGQEGFSGNTIYF
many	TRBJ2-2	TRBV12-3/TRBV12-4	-	TGTGCCAGCAGTTTAAAGGGGGCCGGGGAGCTGTTTTTT	CASSLKGAGELFF
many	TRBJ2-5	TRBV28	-	TGTGCCAGCAGTTTAGAACCGGGAATCCAAGAGACCCAGTACTTC	CASSLEPGIQETQYF
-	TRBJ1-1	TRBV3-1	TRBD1	TGTGCCAGCAGCCAAGATTTGACAGGGAGAGCTTTCTTT	CASSQDLTGRAFF
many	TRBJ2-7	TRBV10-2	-	TGCGCCAGCAGTGTGGGGAACTACGAGCAGTACTTC	CASSVGNYEQYF
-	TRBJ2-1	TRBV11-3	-	TGTGCCAGCAGGGGGAACAATGAGCAGTTCTTC	CASRGNNEQFF
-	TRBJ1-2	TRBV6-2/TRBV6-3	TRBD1	TGTGCCAGCAGTTACCGACAGGGTGGCTATGGCTACACCTTC	CASSYRQGGYGYTF
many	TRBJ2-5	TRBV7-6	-	TGTGCCAGCAGCTCAAGTCGGGACACGGCCCGAGTGGCCCAGTACTTC	CASSSSRDTARVAQYF
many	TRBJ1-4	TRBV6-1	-	TGTGCCAGCAGACGGACTGCAACTAATGAAAAACTGTTTTTT	CASRRTATNEKLFF